Only a few counts were recorded for the clone carrying this T cell receptor (beta chain). Antigen unknown. TCRdb's copy holds only in-frame clones and misses some; the assay was immunoSEQ multiplex PCR. This sample has roughly 70,000 clones, with 71% found just once. The data were obtained in a study of PD-1 blockade in classical Hodgkin lymphoma. Brentuximab vedotin exposure varied, and every patient relapsed after autologous stem cell transplantation. General study points: The causes of the repertoire differences, possibly disease activity or prior therapy, remain undefined. Patients newly diagnosed and complete responders had comparable baseline diversity.

The sample in question was peripheral blood mononuclear cells (PBMCs), obtained before the second cycle of nivolumab. The TCR comes from a human donor with classical Hodgkin lymphoma.

The CDR3 DNA follows: TGTGCCAGCAGCCCAGGACAGCTCGTCCAGCCCCAGCATTTT. This encodes CASSPGQLVQPQHF. V usage is TRBV5-5 and J usage is TRBJ1-5; tentatively, D is TRBD1 (6 bases). The CDR3 length is 14 residues. Germline-derived CDR1 and CDR2 are SGHKS and YYEKEE (reference sequence). Trimming cost V 4 bases and J 7 bases, with 15 bases left between them.